The next 17 T cell receptor beta chains were all read from a single sample in a study of CD8 T cells in ankylosing spondylitis. TCRdb reanalysed the 5' RACE reads using MiXCR and keeps one entry per CDR3 protein. This repertoire shows tens of thousands of distinct CDR3 sequences, around 25% found once; its top ten account for 45% to 65%. Sequenced input: blood, either unsorted or a sorted T cell fraction (not recorded which). All receptors derive from a male donor with ankylosing spondylitis or in good health (not recorded which).

This clonotype was detected a few times. The V gene is TRBV5-1, the J gene TRBJ1-2, with 7 bases identical to TRBD1. Germline V gives CDR1 SGHRS, CDR2 YFSETQ. The CDR3 sequence is 16 residues long. The junction had 9 bases not matched to a gene; V was cut back by 1 base and J by 3 bases. In DNA form, the CDR3 reads TGCGCCAGCAGCTTGAGCGGGCGCACAGGGGACTATGGCTACACCTTC. Amino acids: CASSLSGRTGDYGYTF.

The gene calls are TRBV5-1 and TRBJ2-7; tentative D call: TRBD1 (7 bases). V was pared by 3 bases and J by 6 bases, with 13 bases between. From germline, CDR1 is SGHRS and CDR2 YFSETQ. This CDR3 contains 13 residues. CDR3 loop: CASSWDSGREQYF. Here the CDR3 DNA reads TGCGCCAGCAGCTGGGACAGCGGGCGCGAGCAGTACTTC.

This clonotype was counted between two and nine times. The genes are TRBV20-1 and TRBJ1-1, with 9 nucleotides matching TRBD1. This CDR3 spans 17 amino acids. Per germline, CDR1 DFQATT and CDR2 SNEGSKA (reference sequence). V dropped 4 bases and J dropped 0; count of bases not matched to a gene: 12. As DNA, the CDR3 is TGCAGTGCTACAAAGACAGGGGGTTACCTCGTGAACACTGAAGCTTTCTTT. Protein: CSATKTGGYLVNTEAFF.

In this sample, this clonotype turned up many times. The rearrangement uses TRBV29-1 and TRBJ2-7, with D possibly TRBD2 on 6 matching bases. CDR1 SQVTM and CDR2 ANQGSEA come from the germline V gene. V lost 5 bases, J lost 0 bases, and 11 bases lay in between. The CDR3 runs 13 residues. The DNA for the CDR3 is TGCAGCGTTCGGCGGGAAAGCTCCTACGAGCAGTACTTC. Translation gives CSVRRESSYEQYF.

The chain combines TRBV7-3 with TRBJ2-7; D ambiguous. This CDR3 comprises 12 residues. Germline V gene lookup returns CDR1 SGHTA and CDR2 FQGTGA. The V end was cut by 4 bases, the J end by 0 bases, with 4 bases between. The CDR3 DNA is TGTGCCAGCAGCTCGAACTCCTACGAGCAGTACTTC. The encoded protein is CASSSNSYEQYF.

This clonotype was counted only a few times. Here the CDR3 reads CASSWDILGSYEQYF. The CDR3 DNA reads as TGCGCCAGCAGCTGGGATATCCTGGGTTCCTACGAGCAGTACTTC. The chain couples TRBV5-1 to TRBJ2-7; D unresolved. The length of the CDR3 is 15 residues. CDR1 is SGHRS and CDR2 is YFSETQ in the germline V gene. Trimming shortened V by 3 bases and J by 1 base, and 14 bases separated the two germline ends.

V and J are TRBV6-5 and TRBJ1-1; no reliable D call. The CDR3 contains 11 residues. Looked up from germline, CDR1 is MNHEY and CDR2 is SVGAGI. Trimming cost V 8 bases and J 9 bases, with 13 bases left between them. Here the CDR3 reads CASPMGSKAFF. For the CDR3, the DNA is TGTGCCAGCCCCATGGGAAGCAAAGCTTTCTTT.

This clonotype appeared a few times. This rearrangement joins TRBV10-3 to TRBJ1-1, with TRBD1 as a possible D gene (5 bases). This CDR3 has 15 amino acids. CDR1 is ENHRY, CDR2 SYGVKD, per germline. V lost 0 bases, J lost 0 bases, and 8 bases lay in between. CDR3: CAISESGVLNTEAFF. CDR3 nucleotide sequence: TGTGCCATCAGTGAGTCGGGGGTATTGAACACTGAAGCTTTCTTT.

This clonotype occurred once. This chain links TRBV13 with TRBJ2-3; TRBD2 matches 7 bases. Germline CDR1 is PRHDT and CDR2 is FYEKMQ (reference sequence). This CDR3 spans 19 amino acids. With 2 bases clipped from V and 0 bases from J, the junction kept 14 bases outside the gene matches. The CDR3 protein is CASSLLRLAEDGSTDTQYF. In nucleotides, the CDR3 is TGTGCCAGCAGCTTATTACGGCTAGCGGAGGACGGTAGCACAGATACGCAGTATTTT.

This sequence joins TRBV5-1 and TRBJ2-3, with 7 bases aligning to TRBD2. Germline V gene lookup returns CDR1 SGHRS and CDR2 YFSETQ. The CDR3 has 17 amino acids. V shed 3 bases, J shed 6 bases, and the junction held 16 bases outside the gene matches. The CDR3 sequence is CASSSERAGESLDTQYF. The CDR3 DNA follows: TGCGCCAGCAGCTCGGAGCGGGCGGGAGAGTCCTTGGATACGCAGTATTTT.

CDR3 loop: CASSFPAEAFF. The CDR3 DNA reads TGTGCCAGCAGCTTTCCAGCGGAAGCTTTCTTT. The V gene is TRBV7-9, the J gene TRBJ1-1; D unclear. V was trimmed by 3 bases and J by 8 bases, leaving 7 bases between them. The CDR3 is 11 amino acids. CDR1 and CDR2 from the germline V gene are SEHNR and FQNEAQ (reference sequence).

This clonotype has just a few counts. The V and J genes are TRBV5-1 and TRBJ2-7, with D hard to call. The CDR3 contains 14 residues. V shed 5 bases and J shed 2 bases, with 14 bases lying between them. In germline, CDR1 is SGHRS, CDR2 YFSETQ. The CDR3 region is CASRLNPETYEQYF. The CDR3 DNA follows: TGCGCCAGCAGACTGAACCCTGAGACCTACGAGCAGTACTTC.

This chain joins TRBV18 and TRBJ1-4; D gene unclear. Germline V lookup: CDR1 KGHSH, CDR2 LQKENI. With 3 bases removed from V and 3 bases from J, the gap between germline ends came to 8 bases. The CDR3 is made up of 14 amino acids. The CDR3 DNA reads as TGTGCCAGCTCACCTGGTTCGCCTAATGAAAAACTGTTTTTT. Protein sequence: CASSPGSPNEKLFF.

This clonotype was seen a few times. The J gene is TRBJ1-2, the V gene TRBV20-1; no definite D call. The CDR3 runs 13 residues. The germline V and J ends were trimmed by 3 bases and 7 bases, with 15 bases remaining between them. Germline CDR1 reads DFQATT; CDR2 reads SNEGSKA (reference sequence). Written as DNA, the CDR3 is TGCAGTGCTAGCTCTTCAGGAATGGCTGGCTACACCTTC. It is translated as CSASSSGMAGYTF.

The chain has TRBV7-8 and TRBJ1-5, with 8 bases aligning to TRBD1. The CDR3 sequence is 16 residues long. Trimming at V came to 1 base and at J to 7 bases, leaving 9 bases not matched to a gene. Looked up from germline, CDR1 is SGHVS and CDR2 is FQNEAQ. CDR3 region: CASSLEWRQGAQPQHF. In DNA form, the CDR3 reads TGTGCCAGCAGCTTAGAGTGGAGGCAGGGGGCGCAGCCCCAGCATTTT.

In DNA, the CDR3 is TGTGCCAGTACAAGCGGCAGTGGAAACACCATATATTTT. Its protein product is CASTSGSGNTIYF. J is TRBJ1-3 and V is TRBV18; D is unclear. The ends were cut back, 9 bases at V and 3 bases at J, with 12 bases in the middle. From germline, CDR1 is KGHSH and CDR2 LQKENI. There are 13 residues in the CDR3.

The chain joins TRBV5-1 to TRBJ2-7; 9 bases map to TRBD1. The CDR3 loop spans 14 amino acids. CDR1 SGHRS and CDR2 YFSETQ come from the germline V gene. The V and J ends lost 4 bases and 5 bases, in that order; junction bases with no gene match: 7. CDR3 sequence reads: CASSRGTGFDEQYV. As DNA, the CDR3 is TGCGCCAGCAGCAGGGGGACAGGGTTCGACGAGCAGTACGTC.